This is a list of T cell receptor beta chains from one sample in a study of Graves' ophthalmopathy and Graves' hyperthyroidism. Using its own MiXCR run on the multiplex PCR reads, TCRdb lists one record per CDR3 protein. This repertoire shows tens of thousands of distinct CDR3 sequences, 50% found once; its top ten account for approximately 23%. The sequenced material came from peripheral blood. These receptors were obtained from an adult man with Graves' ophthalmopathy. Both conserved end residues are part of each CDR3. The order of the fields is V gene, D gene, J gene, clone size, CDR3 protein, CDR3 DNA. A D gene is named only where the DNA matches it firmly. Only some rows state a clone size, as once, few, many or a class for expanded clones.

V gene: TRBV20-1; D gene: .; J gene: TRBJ1-2; clone size: .; CDR3 protein: CSAEVTGTGYTF; CDR3 DNA: TGCAGTGCCGAAGTTACAGGGACCGGCTACACCTTC
V gene: TRBV7-8; D gene: .; J gene: TRBJ1-2; clone size: .; CDR3 protein: CASSLGTKSAYGYTF; CDR3 DNA: TGTGCCAGCAGCTTAGGGACCAAATCGGCCTATGGCTACACCTTC
V gene: TRBV12-3/TRBV12-4; D gene: .; J gene: TRBJ1-2; clone size: .; CDR3 protein: CASSRTSPLYGYTF; CDR3 DNA: TGTGCCAGCAGTCGGACATCCCCCCTCTATGGCTACACCTTC
V gene: TRBV6-1; D gene: .; J gene: TRBJ1-6; clone size: many; CDR3 protein: CASSEVLGDNSPLHF; CDR3 DNA: TGTGCCAGCAGTGAAGTTCTGGGAGATAATTCACCCCTCCACTTT
V gene: TRBV5-5; D gene: .; J gene: TRBJ1-2; clone size: many; CDR3 protein: CASSLGTVPTYGYTF; CDR3 DNA: TGTGCCAGCAGCTTGGGGACAGTCCCGACCTATGGCTACACCTTC
V gene: TRBV9; D gene: TRBD1; J gene: TRBJ2-7; clone size: .; CDR3 protein: CASSVGDRVSEQYF; CDR3 DNA: TGTGCCAGCAGCGTAGGCGACAGGGTATCCGAGCAGTACTTC
V gene: TRBV20-1; D gene: .; J gene: TRBJ2-7; clone size: .; CDR3 protein: CSAPSGGRRDREQYF; CDR3 DNA: TGCAGTGCGCCATCCGGGGGACGTAGGGATCGCGAGCAGTACTTC
V gene: TRBV7-8; D gene: .; J gene: TRBJ2-2; clone size: many; CDR3 protein: CASSGTWITGELFF; CDR3 DNA: TGTGCCAGCTCCGGTACTTGGATAACCGGGGAGCTGTTTTTT
V gene: TRBV13; D gene: TRBD1; J gene: TRBJ2-7; clone size: few; CDR3 protein: CASSLGQGPYF; CDR3 DNA: TGTGCCAGCAGCCTAGGACAGGGACCGTACTTC
V gene: TRBV6-4; D gene: .; J gene: TRBJ2-2; clone size: many; CDR3 protein: CASSAGETGELFF; CDR3 DNA: TGTGCCAGCAGTGCAGGGGAAACCGGGGAGCTGTTTTTT